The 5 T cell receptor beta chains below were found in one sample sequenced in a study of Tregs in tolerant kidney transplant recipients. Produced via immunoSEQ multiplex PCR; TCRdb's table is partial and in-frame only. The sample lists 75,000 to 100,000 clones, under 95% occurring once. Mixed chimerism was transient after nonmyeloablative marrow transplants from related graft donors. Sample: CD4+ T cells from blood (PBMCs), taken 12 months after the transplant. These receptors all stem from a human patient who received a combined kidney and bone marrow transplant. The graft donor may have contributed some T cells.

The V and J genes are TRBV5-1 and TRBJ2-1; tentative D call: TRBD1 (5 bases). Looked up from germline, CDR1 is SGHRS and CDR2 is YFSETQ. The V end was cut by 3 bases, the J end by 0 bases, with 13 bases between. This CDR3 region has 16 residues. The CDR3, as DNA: TGCGCCAGCAGCTCCTACCCGACAGACTCCTACAATGAGCAGTTCTTC. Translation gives CASSSYPTDSYNEQFF. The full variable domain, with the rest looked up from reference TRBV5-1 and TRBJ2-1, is KAGVTQTPRYLIKTRGQQVTLSCSPISGHRSVSWYQQTPGQGLQFLFEYFSETQRNKGNFPGRFSGRQFSNSRSEMNVSTLELGDSALYLCASSSYPTDSYNEQFFGPGTRLTVL.

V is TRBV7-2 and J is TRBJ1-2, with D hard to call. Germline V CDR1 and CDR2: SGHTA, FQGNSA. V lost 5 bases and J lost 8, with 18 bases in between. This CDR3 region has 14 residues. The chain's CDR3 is CASSPLGRLRGYTF. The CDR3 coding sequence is TGTGCCAGCAGCCCCCTAGGTCGCCTAAGGGGCTACACCTTC.

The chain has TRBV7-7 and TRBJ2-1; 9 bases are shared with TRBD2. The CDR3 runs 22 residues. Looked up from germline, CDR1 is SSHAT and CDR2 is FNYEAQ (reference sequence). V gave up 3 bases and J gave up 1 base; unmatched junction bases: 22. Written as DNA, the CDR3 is TGTGCCAGCAGCTTTGACCCCCTACCGGGACTAGCAGAAGAAGAGTCCTACAATGAGCAGTTCTTC. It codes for CASSFDPLPGLAEEESYNEQFF.

The DNA of the CDR3 is TGTGCCACCAGCAGAGATCCGGGGAGTCGAACTGAAGCTTTCTTT. This sequence encodes CATSRDPGSRTEAFF. The chain recombines TRBV15 with TRBJ1-1; D not certain. Germline V gene sequence: CDR1 LNHNV, CDR2 YYDKDF (reference sequence). The V and J ends lost 0 bases and 5 bases respectively, with 13 bases between them. CDR3 length equals 15 residues. Full variable domain (missing parts from reference TRBV15 and TRBJ1-1): DAMVIQNPRYQVTQFGKPVTLSCSQTLNHNVMYWYQQKSSQAPKLLFHYYDKDFNNEADTPDNFQSRRPNTSFCFLDIRSPGLGDTAMYLCATSRDPGSRTEAFFGQGTRLTVV.

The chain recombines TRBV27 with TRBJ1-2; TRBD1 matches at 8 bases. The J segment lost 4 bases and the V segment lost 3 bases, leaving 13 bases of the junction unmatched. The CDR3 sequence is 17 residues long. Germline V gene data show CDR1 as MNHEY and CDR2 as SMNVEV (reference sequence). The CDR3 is CASSFRPSGGAFYGYTF. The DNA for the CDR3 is TGTGCCAGCAGTTTTCGCCCCTCAGGGGGCGCGTTCTATGGCTACACCTTC.